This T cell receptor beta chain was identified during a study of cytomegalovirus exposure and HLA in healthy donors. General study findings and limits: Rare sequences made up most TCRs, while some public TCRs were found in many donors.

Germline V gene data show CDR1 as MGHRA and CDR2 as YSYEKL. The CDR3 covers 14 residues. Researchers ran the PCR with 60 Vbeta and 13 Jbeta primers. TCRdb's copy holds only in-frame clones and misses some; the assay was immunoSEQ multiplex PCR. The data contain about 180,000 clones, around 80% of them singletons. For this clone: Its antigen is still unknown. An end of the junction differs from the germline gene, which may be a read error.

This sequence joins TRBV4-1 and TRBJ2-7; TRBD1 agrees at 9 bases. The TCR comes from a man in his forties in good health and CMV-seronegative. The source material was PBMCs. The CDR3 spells CASSSTGGSYKQYF. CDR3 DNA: TGCGCCAGCAGCTCGACAGGGGGATCCTACAAGCAGTACTTC.